This T cell receptor (beta chain) is from a study of OX40 agonist ivuxolimab in advanced cancers. Study-level background: The costimulatory receptor OX40 (CD134) was targeted by ivuxolimab, a fully human IgG2 agonistic monoclonal antibody. Intravenous ivuxolimab was administered to patients every 2 weeks at six dose levels: 0.01, 0.1, 0.3, 1.5, 3 and 10 mg/kg. Among the 50 to 55 dose-escalation patients, some 19 had hepatocellular carcinoma, 15 or so melanoma, 9 renal cell carcinoma and 9 head and neck cancer. The dose-escalation cohort was roughly 83% male with a mean age of roughly 62 years, ranging from roughly 20 to 80. Patients were allowed to have had prior anti-PD-1, anti-PD-L1 or anti-CTLA-4 therapy, and approximately 40% of the dose-escalation patients had been treated with checkpoint inhibitors. Partial responses occurred in three dose-escalation patients, of whom one had hepatocellular carcinoma and two had cutaneous melanoma. Peripheral TCRbeta sequencing aimed to test whether ivuxolimab altered TCR sequence diversity and caused clonal T-cell expansion. The paper reports the monotherapy dose-escalation portion (N = 52 patients) of the phase I ivuxolimab trial.

To sequence the TCRbeta CDR3 region, genomic DNA was isolated from the sorted cells. TCRbeta CDR3 regions were sequenced using the immunoSEQ Assay. The immuneACCESS repertoire file appears here via TCRdb, limited to in-frame rearrangements. These files lack a portion of the clones; in checked studies, under half of the deficit traces to unresolved V genes, and the cause of the others is not known. This sample gives some 85,000 clones in total; over 75% of them show up just once. The ten top clones hold about 0.28% of the sample. After removal of 2 bases from V and 7 bases from J, the junction retains 7 bases not matched to a gene. The CDR3 covers 15 residues, taking in both the cysteine and the phenylalanine. The read is trimmed to its CDR3 DNA, 45 bases read in frame from base 1. For CDR1 and CDR2, the germline V gene lists SGHRS and YFSETQ. In regard to this clone: Its cognate antigen has yet to be identified. No per-base quality is available; no much larger clone lies one base away.

On the study overall, not on this receptor specifically: Which antigens the clonally expanded peripheral T cells were specific for was not determined. In the 0.1-3.0 mg/kg groups, partial responders had among the lowest normalized peripheral clonal expansion, particularly in CD8+ T cells. Low levels of normalized T-cell clonal expansion were also seen in some nonresponding patients. After ivuxolimab, CD8+ T cells had more expanded clones than CD4+ T cells on average. At doses of 0.1 to 3.0 mg/kg, clonal expansion of both CD4+ and CD8+ T cells in blood was seen between baseline and week 6.

The trial excluded patients who had a history of autoimmune disease or who were on systemic immunosuppression. In every dose cohort, peripheral blood was drawn for TCR sequencing at baseline, cycle 4 day 1, and cycle 7 day 1. Samples were obtained from an open-label, multicenter, first-in-human phase I dose-escalation trial of ivuxolimab. The trial enrolled adults with locally advanced or metastatic head and neck squamous cell, hepatocellular, melanoma or renal cell carcinoma. CD4+ and CD8+ T cells were sorted separately from peripheral blood before TCR sequencing. The source was CD4+ or CD8+ T cells sorted from blood, collected in a trial of the OX40 agonist ivuxolimab. The TCR was taken from an adult with an advanced solid tumor such as melanoma, head and neck, liver or kidney cancer. In this chain, TRBV5-1 is recombined with TRBJ2-2; the central 8 bases match TRBD1. The CDR3 reads CASSFQGARGGELFF. Here is the DNA: TGCGCCAGCAGCTTCCAGGGGGCGCGTGGCGGGGAGCTGTTTTTT.